This T cell receptor beta chain derives from a study of T cells in Graves' hyperthyroidism and ophthalmopathy. Whole-study results and caveats: The model identified upcoming ophthalmopathy a median approximately six months ahead of onset.

PBMCs were collected from an approximately 10 ml volume of fresh peripheral blood. CDR3 length: 15 amino acids. With 5 bases removed from V and 2 bases from J, the gap between germline ends came to 15 bases. CDR1 is SEHNR, CDR2 FQNEAQ, per germline (reference sequence). This clonotype was seen ten or more times. Its antigen remains unidentified. RNA transcripts served as the template for amplifying TCR beta CDR3 regions. With the HTBI primer set, the TCR CDR3 went through a first round of RT-PCR. TCRdb re-called the multiplex PCR reads through MiXCR, storing one row per CDR3 protein. The table lists hundreds of thousands of distinct CDR3 sequences, around 15% of them singletons.

What was sequenced was blood. The V call is TRBV7-9, the J call TRBJ1-2, with D perhaps TRBD1 (5 bases). This sequence originates from a woman aged 40 to 50 with Graves' hyperthyroidism. The CDR3 DNA is TGTGCCAGCAGCCTCTCCGGGACCAAGAACTATGGCTACACCTTC. This codes for CASSLSGTKNYGYTF.